These T cell receptor beta chains were read from a single sample in a study of blood T cell repertoires in COVID-19. Assay used: immunoSEQ multiplex PCR; TCRdb lists only in-frame clones, some missing. The table records about 150,000 clones, approximately 90% of them present only once. The material sequenced was peripheral blood. These receptors were taken from a man aged 55-75 years with active or convalescent COVID-19. The CDR3 runs from the conserved cysteine through the conserved F or W. The D gene is left open where the match is weak. The size field is filled for only some rows; it gives once, few, many or a size class.

>few|TRBJ1-3|TRBD1|TRBV5-1
CASSLRDRGRSGNTIYF
TGCGCCAGCAGCTTGCGGGACAGGGGACGCTCTGGAAACACCATATATTTT
>.|TRBJ2-1|.|TRBV4-1
CASSQGRAGLYNEQFF
TGCGCCAGCAGCCAAGGACGAGCGGGCCTCTACAATGAGCAGTTCTTC
>.|TRBJ1-5|.|TRBV6-2/TRBV6-3
CASSTGTQPQHF
TGTGCCAGCAGTACAGGGACCCAGCCCCAGCATTTT
>once|TRBJ1-1|.|TRBV11-2
CASSPGPDRNTEAFF
TGTGCCAGCAGTCCTGGCCCGGACAGGAACACTGAAGCTTTCTTT
>.|TRBJ2-1|TRBD2|TRBV6-1
CASSELAGGLLSNYNEQFF
TGTGCCAGCAGTGAATTGGCGGGGGGGTTGTTGTCTAACTACAATGAGCAGTTCTTC
>.|TRBJ2-6|TRBD1|TRBV10-1
CASSDGQGAVIGANVLTF
TGCGCCAGCAGTGATGGTCAGGGGGCGGTAATTGGGGCCAACGTCCTGACTTTC
>.|TRBJ2-5|.|TRBV19
CASRLEGAETQYF
TGTGCCAGTAGGCTGGAGGGGGCCGAGACCCAGTACTTC
>once|TRBJ2-1|TRBD1|TRBV24-1
CATSDSGGAYGEQFF
TGTGCCACCAGTGATTCAGGGGGCGCCTATGGAGAGCAGTTCTTC
>.|TRBJ1-2|.|TRBV20-1
CSARSDWGYTF
TGCAGTGCTCGATCCGACTGGGGCTACACCTTC
>.|TRBJ1-4|TRBD1|TRBV19
CASSIVGQGGEKLFF
TGTGCCAGTAGTATAGTGGGACAGGGGGGCGAAAAACTGTTTTTT
>.|TRBJ1-2|TRBD1|TRBV25-1
CASSGDTGGRDYGYTF
TGTGCCAGCAGTGGGGACACAGGGGGACGTGACTATGGCTACACCTTC
>.|TRBJ2-3|.|TRBV9
CASSVGVGATDTQYF
TGTGCCAGCAGCGTAGGCGTCGGAGCCACAGATACGCAGTATTTT
>.|TRBJ1-5|.|TRBV6-5
CASSPPGGNQPQHF
TGTGCCAGCAGTCCTCCGGGTGGCAATCAGCCCCAGCATTTT
>.|TRBJ2-3|.|TRBV5-1
CASSLEERDTQYF
TGCGCCAGCAGCTTGGAGGAGCGGGATACGCAGTATTTT
>few|TRBJ1-3|.|TRBV7-3
CASPLTRKNSGNTIYF
TGTGCCAGCCCCTTAACCAGGAAAAACTCTGGAAACACCATATATTTT
>.|TRBJ2-1|TRBD1|TRBV14
CASSPLPIRGHHNEQFF
TGTGCCAGCAGCCCCCTACCCATCAGGGGGCACCACAATGAGCAGTTCTTC
>.|TRBJ2-2|TRBD1|TRBV3-1/TRBV3-2
CASSPWTGGTGELFF
TGTGCCAGCAGTCCTTGGACAGGGGGCACCGGGGAGCTGTTTTTT
>.|TRBJ1-6|TRBD1|TRBV9
CASSVGGTAYNSPLHF
TGTGCCAGCAGCGTAGGGGGGACAGCTTATAATTCACCCCTCCACTTT